This T cell receptor beta chain was captured in a study of T-cell memory formation after mild COVID-19. J was trimmed by 4 bases and V by 7 bases; bases with no gene match: 10. CDR1 SQVTM and CDR2 ANQGSEA come from the germline V gene. The CDR3 runs to 14 residues. TCRdb reprocessed the 5' RACE reads via MiXCR and lists one record per CDR3 protein. The sample carries under 650,000 distinct CDR3 sequences, roughly 18% recorded once. The chain recombines TRBV29-1 with TRBJ2-1, with 7 bases that match TRBD1. What was sequenced was PBMCs or a T cell subset sorted from them (not recorded which). The TCR was taken from an adult woman who had mild COVID-19 (a few samples of this study predate the infection). Cell type and time point are not known. CDR3 residues: CSGKTGTRYNEQFF. The CDR3 DNA is TGCAGCGGGAAGACAGGGACACGGTACAATGAGCAGTTCTTC.